The text below deals with one TCR beta chain. The antigen remains undetermined. All of the isolated RNA was reverse transcribed, so expressed TCRB transcripts were sequenced. Clones were sequenced by immunoSEQ multiplex PCR, and TCRdb holds only the in-frame ones, with some missing. The sample lists 640,000 or so clones, around 15% occurring once. The authors took one heparinised blood draw, averaging about 120 mL, from each donor. Sorting with CD45RO/CCR7/CD25/CD127/CD95/CD27 yielded naive, central memory, regulatory and stem-like memory CD4+ cells. The data derive from a study of beta chain features in type 1 diabetes. Study-level findings and limits: Compared with healthy donors, patients appeared to share more similar naive, central memory and regulatory TCRB repertoires. Significant though moderate, a shortening of TCRB CDR3s appeared in all four CD4+ subsets of Type 1 diabetes patients. Possibly, sequencing cDNA over-represented cells that had high TCR expression levels.

The trim removed 6 bases at V and 7 bases at J, leaving 10 bases unmatched. The CDR3 is 15 amino acids. CDR1 is MNHEY, CDR2 SVGAGI, per germline. This receptor was identified in a man between 18 and 35 years old with type 1 diabetes. The chain has TRBV6-5 and TRBJ1-4, with 8 bases identical to TRBD1. Source material: naive CD4+ T cells from blood. The CDR3 DNA reads TGTGCCAGCAGAAACGGACAGGGCGGTATTGAAAAACTGTTTTTT. Encoded protein: CASRNGQGGIEKLFF.